This TCR beta chain was sequenced for a study of chemoradiotherapy in HPV16-positive cancers. Study details: Candidate HPV-specific clones and shared TCR motifs came from a couple of HPV16-positive patients.

Measured with immunoSEQ multiplex PCR; TCRdb has only the in-frame clones, and not every one. Of tens of thousands of clones in the sample, around nine tenths were seen once. Study-level points and caveats: HPV-responsive T-cell expansion during chemoradiotherapy was linked to improved recurrence-free survival in HPV16-positive patients. Only two HPV16-positive patients supplied the functional HPV-specificity definition.

About this clone itself: Antigen unknown.

This CDR3 is 15 amino acids long. V shed 7 bases, J shed 6 bases, and the junction held 5 bases outside the gene matches. Germline CDR1 and CDR2: LNHDA and SQIVND (reference sequence). The sequence came from a human donor with HPV-associated anogenital cancer. Sequencing used blood, obtained from a patient who underwent chemoradiotherapy. This chain connects TRBV19 to TRBJ2-2; 13 positions match TRBD2. In DNA, the CDR3 is TGTGCCAGTAAAACTAGCGGGGGGGTCGCCGGGGAGCTGTTTTTT. It is translated as CASKTSGGVAGELFF.